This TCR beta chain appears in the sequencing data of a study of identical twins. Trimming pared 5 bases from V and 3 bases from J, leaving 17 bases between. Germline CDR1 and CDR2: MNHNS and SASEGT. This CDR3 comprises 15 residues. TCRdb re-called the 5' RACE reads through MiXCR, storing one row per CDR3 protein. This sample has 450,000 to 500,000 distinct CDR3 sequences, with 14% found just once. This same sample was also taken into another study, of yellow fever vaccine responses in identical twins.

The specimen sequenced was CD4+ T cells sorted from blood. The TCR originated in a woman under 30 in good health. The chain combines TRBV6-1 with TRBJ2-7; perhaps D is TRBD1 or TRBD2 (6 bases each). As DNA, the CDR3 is TGTGCCAGCAGTCGGAGGGGGGAGAGGGGCTACGAGCAGTACTTC. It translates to CASSRRGERGYEQYF.